The TCR beta chain under discussion was sequenced for a study of CXCR3-negative and CXCR3-positive naive CD8 T cells (dated by TCRdb to 2018 to 2020). Study-level background: In total, about 130 million TRB reads were obtained, which works out to roughly 1.5 +/- 0.3 million reads per library. Diversity and physicochemical repertoire analyses covered roughly eleven donors pooled from two independent experiments. Naive subsets from about 5 donors and memory cells from 3 donors were included in the TRBV-TRBJ cluster analysis. Results and caveats for the whole study, not just this receptor: Because surface CD5, which has been linked to self-reactivity in mice, was comparable between naive subsets, TCR interaction strength was also inferred from TRB CDR3 physicochemical properties. Comparably high repertoire diversity was found in both naive subsets, whereas much lower repertoire diversity was found in memory CD8+ T cells. CXCR3 expression partially decreased after cryopreservation, so most assays used freshly isolated PBMCs. Compared with CXCR3-negative naive cells, CXCR3-positive naive cells had TRB CDR3s with higher hydrophobicity (lower Kidera factor 4), lower energy, and higher strength and volume indices. Naive CXCR3-negative and CXCR3-positive cells from the same donor showed similar TRBV-TRBJ usage, whereas memory cells showed distinct patterns.

Comment on this clonotype: Its antigen remains undetermined.

Looking up the germline V gene yields CDR1 MNHEY and CDR2 SVGAGI. From the cysteine through the phenylalanine, the CDR3 covers 13 amino acids. A DNA sequence was not provided. Each CD8+ T cell subset was flow-sorted in triplicate, and 250,000 to 350,000 cells per subset were placed directly into RLT lysis buffer. Naive CD8+ T cells were defined stringently as CD45RO-CCR7+CD27+CD95- to exclude memory contaminants. Using standard density gradient centrifugation, peripheral blood mononuclear cells were isolated from buffy coats. A FACSAria III was used to flow-sort naive CXCR3-negative and CXCR3-positive CD8+ T cells. Total RNA was extracted from sorted cells with an RNeasy Mini Kit. TCRdb shows the sequencer as NextSeq 550. The Human TCR Profiling Kit (MiLaboratory) was used to make UMI-labeled 5' RACE TRB cDNA libraries. cDNA synthesis used the entire amount of extracted RNA, and PCR amplification then used the entire amount of cDNA produced. Libraries were prepared in parallel using an identical number of PCR cycles. Regarding the original processing steps: With a minimum of two reads required per UMI, MIGEC and MiXCR pulled out about 50,000 +/- 10,000 unique UMI-labeled TRB cDNA molecules from each library. On average, roughly 40,000 +/- 10,000 functional in-frame TRB CDR3 nucleotide clonotypes lacking stop codons were found per library. After downsampling to 5000 UMI-labeled TRB molecules per sample, diversity metrics, including normalized Shannon-Wiener and Chao1, were computed in VDJtools. VDJtools was used to calculate clonotype-size-weighted physicochemical properties of the central five CDR3 residues, namely interaction energy, strength, volume and Kidera factor 4. Following TCRdb reprocessing, every CDR3 protein sequence forms one entry, and DNA is not provided. Clone size and V and J calls follow TCRdb, not the original study. The sample table holds under 8,500 distinct CDR3 sequences. Clones ranked in the top ten supply roughly 1.7% of the sample.

What was sequenced was naive CXCR3+ CD8+ T cells from blood. The cell subset or site label of this sample denotes: CD45RO-CCR7+CD27+CD95- naive CD8+ T cells expressing CXCR3 (TNR3+). Recombination joined TRBV6-5 with TRBJ2-1. The TCR sequence derives from a human donor in good health. Some clones in this sample may be carry-over from other donors' samples. The CDR3 region reads CASGVSSYNEQFF.